This T cell receptor beta chain was captured by sequencing in a study of read filtering for tumor transcriptome and immune sequencing. In the study overall: Transcriptome libraries were built from DNase-treated RNA. Study outcomes and limitations: Dropping single-read clonotypes raised IR-seq and RNA-seq shared-clonotype correlation. Compared with RNA-seq, IR-seq gave much higher clonotype depth and reliability.

Turning to this clonotype: Its specificity is unknown.

Every patient had bone marrow sampled while the disease was active. The V segment lost 4 bases and the J segment 4 bases; nucleotides outside the gene matches: 3. The germline gives CDR1 ENHRY, CDR2 SYGVKD. The CDR3 length is 14 residues. From about 0.4 ug of RNA, a library with molecular barcoded alpha/delta and beta/gamma adaptors was made. Each CDR3 protein gets one entry after TCRdb re-called the reads with MiXCR. Of around 23,000 distinct CDR3 sequences detected, about 20% appear once; the ten largest clones hold around 46%. The TCR was taken from a donor over 35 with multiple myeloma. V and J are TRBV10-3 and TRBJ2-5; 10 positions agree with TRBD2. The sequenced sample consisted of a population of CD138-negative cells sorted from bone marrow. The CDR3: CAISAASGGETQYF. In DNA, the CDR3 is TGTGCCATCAGTGCGGCTAGCGGGGGAGAGACCCAGTACTTC.